The rows below give T cell receptor beta chains drawn from one sample of a study of neurological immune-mediated disorders. TCRdb re-called the 5' RACE reads with MiXCR, one entry per CDR3 protein. Of about 62,000 distinct CDR3 sequences listed, around 3.8% were seen once; the top ten hold roughly 2.2%. The material sequenced was PBMCs. These receptors came from a woman in her forties or fifties with multiple sclerosis. CDR3s include the opening cysteine and the closing phenylalanine or tryptophan. The order of the fields is V gene, clone size, D gene, J gene, CDR3 protein, CDR3 DNA. D genes are given only for firm matches. Clone size, where shown, is once, few, many, or a class for clones that have expanded.

>TRBV15|-|-|TRBJ1-2
CATSRDRVGYGYTF
TGTGCCACCAGCAGAGACAGGGTCGGCTATGGCTACACCTTC
>TRBV10-3|many|-|TRBJ1-5
CAISESGDSNQPQHF
TGTGCCATCAGTGAATCGGGAGACAGCAATCAGCCCCAGCATTTT
>TRBV5-1|many|TRBD1|TRBJ2-6
CASSTDRVWSPSRSGANVLTF
TGCGCCAGCAGCACAGACAGGGTTTGGTCCCCGAGTCGCTCTGGGGCCAACGTCCTGACTTTC
>TRBV2|many|TRBD2|TRBJ2-1
CASRRRTSGSYNEQFF
TGTGCCAGCAGACGCCGGACTAGCGGATCCTACAATGAGCAGTTCTTC
>TRBV7-6|many|-|TRBJ2-5
CASISPGGQKETQYF
TGTGCCAGCATATCACCGGGGGGACAGAAAGAGACCCAGTACTTC
>TRBV5-6|few|TRBD2|TRBJ2-1
CASSLGLAGYNEQFF
TGTGCCAGCAGCCTGGGACTAGCGGGTTACAATGAGCAGTTCTTC
>TRBV7-2|few|-|TRBJ2-1
CASSPTERGKFF
TGTGCCAGCAGCCCTACGGAGAGAGGGAAGTTCTTC
>TRBV20-1|few|-|TRBJ2-1
CSAEIGNEQFF
TGCAGTGCCGAAATAGGCAATGAGCAGTTCTTC
>TRBV5-6|many|-|TRBJ2-1
CASRYDFGSYNEQFF
TGTGCCAGCAGGTACGACTTCGGATCCTACAATGAGCAGTTCTTC
>TRBV24-1|-|TRBD1|TRBJ2-7
CATSEGTGTYEQYF
TGTGCCACCAGCGAGGGGACAGGGACCTACGAGCAGTACTTC
>TRBV20-1|many|TRBD2|TRBJ2-2
CSARSRLAGGELFF
TGCAGTGCTAGGTCCCGACTAGCGGGCGGGGAGCTGTTTTTT
>TRBV9|many|-|TRBJ1-1
CASSAGGKGWAEAFF
TGTGCCAGCAGCGCCGGGGGAAAGGGGTGGGCAGAAGCTTTCTTT
>TRBV7-2|few|TRBD1|TRBJ1-2
CASSPTMGSRGNVYGYTF
TGTGCCAGCAGCCCTACGATGGGCAGCAGGGGGAACGTTTATGGCTACACCTTC
>TRBV7-8|many|-|TRBJ1-5
CASSLGGVGQPQHF
TGTGCCAGCAGCTTAGGGGGGGTCGGTCAGCCCCAGCATTTT
>TRBV7-2|many|TRBD1|TRBJ2-7
CASSMDRISYEQYF
TGTGCCAGCAGCATGGACAGGATCTCCTACGAGCAGTACTTC
>TRBV20-1|many|-|TRBJ2-2
CSAPGRGRHTGELFF
TGCAGTGCTCCGGGGCGGGGGCGTCACACCGGGGAGCTGTTTTTT
>TRBV20-1|many|TRBD2|TRBJ2-1
CSAQWASGRAGGNEQFF
TGCAGTGCTCAATGGGCTAGCGGGAGGGCCGGAGGGAATGAGCAGTTCTTC
>TRBV12-3/TRBV12-4|many|TRBD1|TRBJ1-2
CASSPGTGARGYTF
TGTGCCAGCAGTCCAGGGACAGGGGCTCGTGGCTACACCTTC
>TRBV20-1|few|TRBD1|TRBJ1-6
CSARDPGQGINSPLNF
TGCAGTGCTAGAGATCCGGGACAGGGAATTAATTCACCCCTCAACTTT
>TRBV30|many|TRBD1|TRBJ2-5
CAWGEQGAKTQYF
TGTGCCTGGGGGGAACAGGGGGCCAAGACCCAGTACTTC
>TRBV7-2|many|TRBD2|TRBJ2-7
CASSLLAGAIYEQYF
TGTGCCAGCAGCTTACTAGCGGGAGCTATCTACGAGCAGTACTTC
>TRBV20-1|many|-|TRBJ2-5
CSARDISGGEQETQYF
TGCAGTGCTAGAGATATCAGCGGAGGGGAGCAAGAGACCCAGTACTTC
>TRBV9|few|-|TRBJ1-6
CASSVGGTANSPLNF
TGTGCCAGCAGCGTAGGTGGGACGGCTAATTCACCCCTCAACTTT
>TRBV5-5|few|-|TRBJ1-1
CASSSGVVTEAFF
TGTGCCAGCAGCTCCGGGGTGGTAACTGAAGCTTTCTTT
>TRBV11-2|many|-|TRBJ2-2
CASSPIRGSDTGELFF
TGTGCCAGCAGCCCCATACGGGGATCGGACACCGGGGAGCTGTTTTTT
>TRBV7-2|many|-|TRBJ2-5
CASSFGLAQVLETQYF
TGTGCCAGCAGCTTTGGGCTAGCGCAGGTTCTGGAGACCCAGTACTTC
>TRBV5-5|many|-|TRBJ1-1
CASSFLVDTEAFF
TGTGCCAGCAGCTTCTTAGTGGACACTGAAGCTTTCTTT
>TRBV10-3|many|-|TRBJ2-7
CATSTGTRYEQYF
TGTGCCACTTCAACCGGGACTCGCTACGAGCAGTACTTC
>TRBV29-1|many|TRBD2|TRBJ2-1
CSAGWTSGRDEQFF
TGCAGCGCCGGGTGGACTAGCGGGAGAGATGAGCAGTTCTTC
>TRBV20-1|many|-|TRBJ2-7
CSARPFVGDSYEQYF
TGCAGTGCTAGACCTTTCGTGGGGGATTCCTACGAGCAGTACTTC
>TRBV9|many|TRBD1|TRBJ2-5
CASSVTGGMETQYF
TGTGCCAGCAGCGTAACAGGGGGGATGGAGACCCAGTACTTC
>TRBV6-2/TRBV6-3|many|TRBD2|TRBJ2-3
CASSPTPKGGLAGAADTQYF
TGTGCCAGCAGCCCCACGCCTAAAGGGGGACTAGCGGGAGCGGCAGATACGCAGTATTTT
>TRBV2|many|TRBD1|TRBJ2-7
CASSESGDRRPEQYF
TGTGCCAGCAGTGAATCTGGGGACAGGCGTCCCGAGCAGTACTTC
>TRBV29-1|many|TRBD1|TRBJ2-5
CSVGQGTGVEETQYF
TGCAGCGTTGGCCAGGGGACAGGGGTTGAGGAGACCCAGTACTTC
>TRBV20-1|-|TRBD2|TRBJ2-1
CSAKGLAGNNEQFF
TGCAGTGCCAAGGGACTAGCGGGAAATAATGAGCAGTTCTTC
>TRBV5-1|many|-|TRBJ2-5
CASSERETQYF
TGCGCCAGCAGCGAACGGGAGACCCAGTACTTC
>TRBV10-3|many|-|TRBJ2-3
CATTPQLGGTDTQYF
TGTGCCACCACACCCCAGCTAGGAGGCACAGATACGCAGTATTTT
>TRBV4-2|many|TRBD2|TRBJ2-3
CASSQDRREADWATDTQYF
TGTGCCAGCAGCCAAGATCGGCGGGAGGCTGACTGGGCAACAGATACGCAGTATTTT
>TRBV7-6|few|TRBD2|TRBJ2-1
CASSIAGTSGHNEQFF
TGTGCCAGCAGCATAGCCGGGACTAGCGGACACAATGAGCAGTTCTTC
>TRBV6-2/TRBV6-3|few|-|TRBJ2-1
CAGGAGVGNEQFF
TGTGCCGGGGGGGCGGGAGTGGGGAATGAGCAGTTCTTC
>TRBV27|many|TRBD1|TRBJ2-1
CASSETGGRGNEQFF
TGTGCCAGCAGCGAGACAGGGGGCCGGGGCAATGAGCAGTTCTTC
>TRBV9|many|-|TRBJ2-1
CASSVRGAGARYNEQFF
TGTGCCAGCAGCGTAAGGGGGGCGGGAGCACGCTACAATGAGCAGTTCTTC
>TRBV7-2|many|TRBD2|TRBJ2-1
CASSSKLAGAYNEQFF
TGTGCCAGCAGTTCGAAGTTAGCGGGAGCATACAATGAGCAGTTCTTC
>TRBV6-2/TRBV6-3|many|-|TRBJ2-2
CASKIGIVTGELFF
TGTGCCAGCAAGATAGGGATAGTCACCGGGGAGCTGTTTTTT
>TRBV7-2|many|-|TRBJ1-1
CASSSTGLWSEAFF
TGTGCCAGCAGCTCCACAGGGTTGTGGTCTGAAGCTTTCTTT
>TRBV12-3/TRBV12-4|many|TRBD1|TRBJ2-7
CASSSPRDSGTYEQYF
TGTGCCAGCAGTTCCCCCCGGGACAGCGGCACCTACGAGCAGTACTTC
>TRBV7-2|many|-|TRBJ1-4
CASSLAGHGEKLFF
TGTGCCAGCAGCTTAGCAGGGCACGGTGAAAAACTGTTTTTT
>TRBV19|-|-|TRBJ2-7
CASSIGAGVAYEQYF
TGTGCCAGTAGTATAGGGGCAGGAGTTGCCTACGAGCAGTACTTC